Here is one T cell receptor (beta chain) with its context. The protocol was immunoSEQ multiplex PCR, while the TCRdb copy is restricted to in-frame clones and leaves out a portion. Among hundreds of thousands of clones listed, more than 85% were seen once. The CDR3 contains 14 residues. Germline-derived CDR1 and CDR2 are SEHNR and FQNEAQ (reference sequence). After removal of 5 bases from V and 3 bases from J, the junction contained 6 bases not matched to a gene. This entry comes from a study of blood T cell repertoires in COVID-19. Study information: COVID-19 samples, acute and convalescent, were from the United States, Italy and Spain.

The clonotype was recovered from a woman aged 55 to 70 who had recovered from COVID-19. The sample was PBMCs or T cells enriched from blood (not recorded which). The chain recombines TRBV7-9 with TRBJ1-1; 7 bases are shared with TRBD1. The CDR3, as DNA: TGTGCCAGCAGCGACCGACAGGGAGACACTGAAGCTTTCTTT. This sequence encodes CASSDRQGDTEAFF.